One sample yielded the 30 T cell receptor beta chains listed below, sequenced in a study of blood T cell repertoires in COVID-19. Data came from immunoSEQ multiplex PCR; TCRdb stores just in-frame clones and leaves some out. Of about 430,000 clones in the sample, about 88% were seen once. Source material: PBMCs or T cells enriched from blood (not recorded which). The receptors derive from a woman aged 18-35 years who had been exposed to COVID-19.

This chain connects TRBV9 to TRBJ2-1; TRBD1 matches 9 bases. CDR3 length: 16 residues. Germline lookup yields CDR1 SGDLS and CDR2 YYNGEE. The junction had 7 bases not matched to a gene; V was cut back by 0 bases and J by 6 bases. The CDR3 DNA reads as TGTGCCAGCAGCGTAGCGGGGACAGGGACCAGCAATGAGCAGTTCTTC. It is translated as CASSVAGTGTSNEQFF.

This chain uses TRBV6-4 with TRBJ2-2; TRBD1 matches 8 bases. The CDR3 sequence is 16 residues long. Germline lookup yields CDR1 MRHNA and CDR2 SNTAGT. Germline trimming cut 7 bases from V and 6 bases from J; bases unmatched to any gene: 13. This chain's CDR3 is CASTRETGDNSGELFF. Written as DNA, the CDR3 is TGTGCCAGCACCCGGGAGACAGGGGATAACTCCGGGGAGCTGTTTTTT.

The chain uses TRBV7-9 and TRBJ2-4, with 11 bases matching TRBD1. Germline V CDR1 and CDR2: SEHNR, FQNEAQ (reference sequence). The CDR3 has 13 amino acids. After removal of 8 bases from V and 5 bases from J, the junction contained 2 bases not matched to a gene. The CDR3: CASGQGAENIQYF. In DNA form, the CDR3 reads TGTGCCAGCGGACAGGGGGCGGAAAACATTCAGTACTTC.

The sample holds a few counts of this clone. The V gene is TRBV13, the J gene TRBJ1-6, with TRBD1 matching 8 bases. Germline V gene data show CDR1 as PRHDT and CDR2 as FYEKMQ (reference sequence). This CDR3 contains 15 residues. Unmatched junction bases numbered 2, after V lost 2 bases and J lost 5 bases. The CDR3 loop reads CASSLLDRDNSPLHF. CDR3 bases: TGTGCCAGCAGCTTATTGGACAGGGATAATTCACCCCTCCACTTT.

The chain combines TRBV12-3 or TRBV12-4 with TRBJ2-1, with 8 bases lining up with TRBD1. The CDR3 loop spans 11 amino acids. V trimming: 8 bases; J trimming: 12 bases; junction bases outside the gene matches: 6. The CDR3 reads CASVTGTGQFF. In nucleotides, the CDR3 is TGTGCCAGCGTAACCGGGACAGGGCAGTTCTTC.

This chain's CDR3 is CASSPPGTGETNEKLFF. Here the CDR3 DNA reads TGTGCCAGCTCACCACCCGGGACAGGTGAAACTAATGAAAAACTGTTTTTT. The chain couples TRBV18 to TRBJ1-4; TRBD1 matches 8 bases. CDR3 length equals 17 residues. The trim removed 0 bases at V and 1 base at J, leaving 4 bases unmatched. Germline V gene sequence: CDR1 KGHSH, CDR2 LQKENI.

The J gene is TRBJ2-1, the V gene TRBV18; D might be TRBD2 (6 bases). Germline assignment: CDR1 KGHSH and CDR2 LQKENI. The length of the CDR3 is 13 residues. Between the trimmed V and J ends, which lost 6 bases and 7 bases, there was a span of 13 bases. This CDR3 reads CASSLVGGNEQFF. The CDR3 DNA is TGTGCCAGCTCCCTCGTGGGGGGTAATGAGCAGTTCTTC.

The chain carries TRBV18 and TRBJ1-3; maybe TRBD1 (6 bases). The CDR3 runs to 17 residues. CDR1 is KGHSH and CDR2 is LQKENI in the germline V gene. Deletions cut 3 bases from V and 1 base from J, with 16 bases between. CDR3 sequence: CASSPLPGTRSGNTIYF. In DNA form, the CDR3 reads TGTGCCAGCTCACCCCTTCCCGGGACACGATCTGGAAACACCATATATTTT. The whole variable domain, filled in from reference TRBV18 and TRBJ1-3, reads NAGVMQNPRHLVRRRGQEARLRCSPMKGHSHVYWYRQLPEEGLKFMVYLQKENIIDESGMPKERFSAEFPKEGPSILRIQQVVRGDSAAYFCASSPLPGTRSGNTIYFGEGSWLTVV.

This clone was detected only once. The V gene is TRBV29-1, the J gene TRBJ1-1; D might be TRBD1 (5 bases). Trimming pared 7 bases from V and 5 bases from J, leaving 17 bases between. From germline, CDR1 is SQVTM and CDR2 ANQGSEA. The CDR3 runs 13 residues. The chain's CDR3 is CSAEGEVRTEAFF. CDR3 DNA sequence: TGCAGCGCCGAAGGGGAGGTCCGTACTGAAGCTTTCTTT.

The V call is TRBV25-1, the J call TRBJ2-5; D not resolved. The germline V gene has CDR1 MGHDK and CDR2 SYGVNS. CDR3 length: 12 residues. V was trimmed by 3 bases and J by 4 bases, leaving 6 bases between them. The CDR3 loop reads CASSDLRETQYF. In nucleotides, the CDR3 is TGTGCCAGCAGTGATCTCCGAGAGACCCAGTACTTC.

The chain carries TRBV4-3 and TRBJ1-4; D remains ambiguous. CDR1 and CDR2 (germline): LGHNA, YSLEER. Deletions cut 0 bases from V and 7 bases from J, with 9 bases between. The CDR3 has 14 amino acids. The CDR3 DNA follows: TGCGCCAGCAGCCAAGAGGAGATGGGTGAAAAACTGTTTTTT. Protein product: CASSQEEMGEKLFF.

The rearrangement joins TRBV30 to TRBJ1-5; no firm D call. Trimming took off 1 base at V and 3 bases at J, with 7 bases between the two ends. This CDR3 comprises 13 residues. In germline, CDR1 is GTSNPN, CDR2 SVGIG (reference sequence). CDR3 loop: CAWSASINQPQHF. The DNA of the CDR3 is TGTGCCTGGAGTGCTTCTATCAATCAGCCCCAGCATTTT.

The chain links TRBV19 to TRBJ2-6; 7 nucleotides agree with TRBD2. Germline CDR1 and CDR2: LNHDA and SQIVND (reference sequence). Germline trimming cut 6 bases from V and 0 bases from J; bases unmatched to any gene: 14. The CDR3 runs to 19 residues. CDR3 DNA sequence: TGTGCCAGTAGCGTTACCACTAGCGAGAGATTCTCTGGGGCCAACGTCCTGACTTTC. Translation gives CASSVTTSERFSGANVLTF.

The rearrangement uses TRBV24-1 and TRBJ2-5; D not resolved. The V and J ends lost 2 bases and 5 bases respectively, with 5 bases between them. Germline CDR1 is KGHDR and CDR2 is SFDVKD. CDR3 length: 12 residues. CDR3 in amino acids: CATSDWSETQYF. In DNA, the CDR3 is TGTGCCACCAGTGATTGGAGCGAGACCCAGTACTTC.

This clone occurred once. The genes are TRBV2 and TRBJ1-2, with TRBD1 identical over 7 bases. With 3 bases clipped from V and 8 bases from J, the junction kept 15 bases outside the gene matches. This CDR3 has 16 residues. Germline V gene sequence: CDR1 SNHLY, CDR2 FYNNEI. DNA for the CDR3: TGTGCCAGCAGTGAGGTGGGTCAGGGGGGAGTCGGCGGCTACACCTTC. This gives the protein CASSEVGQGGVGGYTF.

This chain uses TRBV10-2 with TRBJ2-3, with TRBD2 matching over 10 bases. Germline CDR1 WSHSY, CDR2 SAAADI. The CDR3 is 19 residues long. The ends lost 6 bases at V and 10 bases at J; junction bases unmatched: 25. CDR3 coding DNA: TGCGCCAGCAGCCTACTAGCGGGAAAGGGCACAAACATACTGCAGTCGCAGTATTTT. This translates into CASSLLAGKGTNILQSQYF.

The chain links TRBV14 to TRBJ1-4, with 8 positions matching TRBD1. This CDR3 has 13 residues. V gave up 5 bases and J gave up 8 bases; unmatched junction bases: 4. Germline CDR1 SGHDN, CDR2 FVKESK. The CDR3: CASSGQGGEKLFF. In DNA, the CDR3 is TGTGCCAGCAGCGGACAGGGTGGGGAAAAACTGTTTTTT.

This clone occurred a few times. J is TRBJ1-2 and V is TRBV7-3, with 9 bases lining up with TRBD1. The V and J ends lost 5 bases and 7 bases, in that order; junction bases with no gene match: 5. Germline V gene lookup returns CDR1 SGHTA and CDR2 FQGTGA. The CDR3 is 13 residues long. The CDR3 coding sequence is TGTGCCAGCAGCCCGACAGGGGGAATTGGCTACACCTTC. It encodes CASSPTGGIGYTF.

The chain joins TRBV14 to TRBJ2-7; possible D gene TRBD1, 7 bases. V shed 2 bases and J shed 6 bases, with 11 bases lying between them. Germline values: CDR1 SGHDN, CDR2 FVKESK. This CDR3 is 13 amino acids long. The CDR3 region is CASSQYRGGEQYF. As DNA, the CDR3 is TGTGCCAGCAGCCAATACAGGGGAGGCGAGCAGTACTTC.

The J gene is TRBJ2-7, the V gene TRBV7-9; perhaps TRBD1 as D (5 bases). Trimming stripped 5 bases from V and 5 bases from J, with 13 bases between. Germline V gives CDR1 SEHNR, CDR2 FQNEAQ (reference sequence). This CDR3 is 13 amino acids long. CDR3 nucleotide sequence: TGTGCCAGCAGCCTGGACACCCTACACGAGCAGTACTTC. Translated: CASSLDTLHEQYF.

V usage is TRBV6-5 and J usage is TRBJ1-1; no reliable D call. Germline CDR1 and CDR2: MNHEY and SVGAGI. The V gene lost 2 bases and the J gene lost 7 bases, with 8 bases spanning the gap. This CDR3 has 12 residues. The CDR3 region is CASSYGGSEAFF. In DNA, the CDR3 is TGTGCCAGCAGTTACGGTGGGAGTGAAGCTTTCTTT.

This clone was found once. The chain recombines TRBV3-1 (or the pseudogene TRBV3-2) with TRBJ1-5; D may be TRBD1 (5 bases). Germline-derived CDR1 and CDR2 are LGHDT and YNNKEL (reference sequence). The CDR3 is made up of 15 amino acids. Trimming stripped 1 base from V and 9 bases from J, with 16 bases between. The CDR3 region has the DNA TGTGCCAGCAGCCAAGCGCAGGGCACCCGATGGCCCCAGCATTTT. Residues: CASSQAQGTRWPQHF.

The chain joins TRBV4-1 to TRBJ2-7; 13 nucleotides agree with TRBD2. CDR3 length equals 16 residues. Losses at the gene ends were 1 base for V and 4 bases for J; bases not matched to a gene: 4. Looked up from germline, CDR1 is MGHRA and CDR2 is YSYEKL. CDR3 DNA: TGCGCCAGCAGCCAAGGGCGGACTAGCGGGGGTTACGAGCAGTACTTC. It specifies CASSQGRTSGGYEQYF.

The chain combines TRBV7-2 with TRBJ2-5; 8 nucleotides agree with TRBD2. The germline CDR1 and CDR2 sequences are SGHTA and FQGNSA. CDR3 length equals 17 residues. V was clipped by 4 bases and J by 1 base; unmatched bases: 11. CDR3 nucleotides: TGTGCCAGCAGCTCCAGAACAGGGCGGGGGGTCCAAGAGACCCAGTACTTC. Its translation is CASSSRTGRGVQETQYF.

The chain employs TRBV24-1 and TRBJ2-7; 9 bases match TRBD1. This CDR3 spans 15 amino acids. The J segment lost 6 bases and the V segment lost 4 bases, leaving 9 bases of the junction unmatched. Germline V gene lookup returns CDR1 KGHDR and CDR2 SFDVKD. The CDR3 loop is CATSDPGQGMGEQYF. DNA of the CDR3: TGTGCCACCAGTGACCCCGGACAGGGGATGGGCGAGCAGTACTTC.

The table lists this clone with a few counts. The chain has TRBV6-2 or TRBV6-3 and TRBJ2-5; 8 positions agree with TRBD1. V shed 5 bases and J 2 bases; nucleotides not matched to a gene: 10. This CDR3 has 16 amino acids. Germline V gene lookup returns CDR1 MNHEY and CDR2 SVGEGT. The CDR3 region is CASSTNWDRRQETQYF. DNA of the CDR3: TGTGCCAGCAGTACCAACTGGGACAGGAGACAAGAGACCCAGTACTTC.

This chain connects TRBV10-3 to TRBJ2-5, with 8 bases matching TRBD2. J was trimmed by 2 bases and V by 2 bases; bases with no gene match: 7. The CDR3 has 16 residues. Per germline, CDR1 ENHRY and CDR2 SYGVKD. CDR3 bases: TGTGCCATCAGTGAGGGGTTGATAGCGGGGCAAGAGACCCAGTACTTC. Its protein is CAISEGLIAGQETQYF.

CDR3: CASRDSSYEQYF. Written as DNA, the CDR3 is TGCGCCAGCAGGGACAGCTCCTACGAGCAGTACTTC. The chain has TRBV10-2 and TRBJ2-7; TRBD1 is a possible D gene (6 bases). V was clipped by 6 bases and J by 0 bases, with 6 bases between them. This CDR3 contains 12 residues. The V gene's germline CDR1 is WSHSY and CDR2 SAAADI.

The chain joins TRBV5-1 to TRBJ2-6; 12 bases are a match to TRBD2. Germline V CDR1 and CDR2: SGHRS, YFSETQ. With V trimmed by 4 bases and J by 3 bases, 11 bases remained unmatched. The CDR3 covers 19 residues. CDR3 residues: CASSPAMTSGGVGANVLTF. The CDR3 DNA is TGCGCCAGCAGCCCCGCAATGACTAGCGGGGGCGTTGGGGCCAACGTCCTGACTTTC. The entire variable domain, with the rest obtained from reference TRBV5-1 and TRBJ2-6, is as follows: KAGVTQTPRYLIKTRGQQVTLSCSPISGHRSVSWYQQTPGQGLQFLFEYFSETQRNKGNFPGRFSGRQFSNSRSEMNVSTLELGDSALYLCASSPAMTSGGVGANVLTFGAGSRLTVL.

Notes on this clone: The germline gene is not matched at one end of the junction; a read error may be the cause. The gene calls are TRBV5-6 and TRBJ1-4; no firm D call. The CDR3 runs to 12 residues. CDR1 and CDR2 from the germline V gene are SGHDT and YYEEEE. The DNA of the CDR3 is TGTGTCAGCAGCGGCCTTAATGAAAAACTGTTTTTT. This gives the protein CVSSGLNEKLFF.